Listed below are T cell receptor beta chains from one sample, sequenced in a study of blood T cell repertoires in COVID-19. Repertoires were generated with immunoSEQ multiplex PCR, while TCRdb's copy carries only in-frame clones and drops some. The profile covers around 130,000 clones, with roughly four fifths appearing a single time and roughly 7.9% taken by the ten largest. Sequencing was performed on peripheral blood. Source of these receptors: a human donor in a cohort sampled during active COVID-19. Each CDR3 is given with its conserved first and last residue. D genes are given only for firm matches. Clone size appears in some rows only: once, few, many, or a class for an expanded clone.

CDR3: CASSPATGYQETQYF
DNA: TGTGCCAGCTCACCGGCTACAGGGTACCAAGAGACCCAGTACTTC
D: -
V: TRBV18
J: TRBJ2-5
size: -

CDR3: CASSETISSYEQYF
DNA: TGTGCCAGCAGTGAAACAATAAGCTCCTACGAGCAGTACTTC
D: -
V: TRBV6-1
J: TRBJ2-7
size: -

CDR3: CASRDLGGGGTHLYEQYF
DNA: TGTGCCAGCAGGGACCTCGGGGGGGGCGGGACTCACCTCTACGAGCAGTACTTC
D: TRBD2
V: TRBV27
J: TRBJ2-7
size: -

CDR3: CASSQEPGASNSPLHF
DNA: TGTGCCAGCAGCCAAGAACCAGGGGCCAGTAATTCACCCCTCCACTTT
D: -
V: TRBV3-1/TRBV3-2
J: TRBJ1-6
size: -

CDR3: CASSLRTGAPYEQYF
DNA: TGCGCCAGCAGCTTACGGACAGGGGCACCCTACGAGCAGTACTTC
D: TRBD1
V: TRBV5-1
J: TRBJ2-7
size: -

CDR3: CASSQRGYGQPQHF
DNA: TGTGCCAGCAGCCAACGCGGGTACGGTCAGCCCCAGCATTTT
D: -
V: TRBV14
J: TRBJ1-5
size: -

CDR3: CASSYGREAYEQYF
DNA: TGTGCCAGCAGTTACGGGAGGGAAGCCTACGAGCAGTACTTC
D: TRBD2
V: TRBV6-6
J: TRBJ2-7
size: -

CDR3: CASSAGTNYGYTF
DNA: TGTGCCAGCAGCGCAGGGACTAACTATGGCTACACCTTC
D: -
V: TRBV2
J: TRBJ1-2
size: -

CDR3: CASSYYETGSSYEQYF
DNA: TGTGCCAGCAGTTACTACGAGACTGGGAGCTCCTACGAGCAGTACTTC
D: -
V: TRBV6-6
J: TRBJ2-7
size: once

CDR3: CASSQQGEQYF
DNA: TGTGCCAGCTCACAACAGGGAGAGCAGTACTTC
D: -
V: TRBV18
J: TRBJ2-7
size: few

CDR3: CASSLQGLGAFF
DNA: TGTGCCAGCAGTTTACAGGGCCTAGGAGCTTTCTTT
D: -
V: TRBV6-5
J: TRBJ1-1
size: -

CDR3: CASSRGQGALYEQYF
DNA: TGTGCCAGCAGCCGGGGACAGGGGGCTCTATACGAGCAGTACTTC
D: TRBD1
V: TRBV7-9
J: TRBJ2-7
size: -

CDR3: CSVGSRGQGYGYTF
DNA: TGCAGCGTGGGCAGCCGGGGACAGGGATATGGCTACACCTTC
D: TRBD1
V: TRBV29-1
J: TRBJ1-2
size: -